These T cell receptor beta chains were read from a single sample in a study of shared clonotypes between healthy human individuals. The table came from immunoSEQ multiplex PCR; TCRdb's copy has only in-frame clones and leaves some out. Here the sample spans over a million clones, approximately 78% being singletons. The sequencing sample was made of memory CD4+ T cells from PBMCs. Source of these receptors: a man aged 18 to 29 in good health. Some clones in this sample may be carry-over from other donors' samples. The CDR3 runs from the conserved cysteine through the conserved F or W. A D gene is named only where the DNA matches it firmly. Rows may omit the clone size; those that give it use once, few, many or a size class.

CDR3 length: 14; clone size: -; J gene: TRBJ1-5; V gene: TRBV6-1; D gene: TRBD1; CDR3 DNA: TGTGCCAGCAGGGAGGGACAGGGCAATCAGCCCCAGCATTTT; CDR3 protein: CASREGQGNQPQHF
CDR3 length: 13; clone size: -; J gene: TRBJ1-4; V gene: TRBV30; D gene: TRBD1; CDR3 DNA: TGTGCCTGGAGTCTCGACCACAGGGGAAAACTGTTTTTT; CDR3 protein: CAWSLDHRGKLFF
CDR3 length: 13; clone size: -; J gene: TRBJ2-6; V gene: TRBV27; D gene: -; CDR3 DNA: TGTGCCAGCACCCAATCTGGGGCCAACGTCCTGACTTTC; CDR3 protein: CASTQSGANVLTF
CDR3 length: 16; clone size: -; J gene: TRBJ2-3; V gene: TRBV28; D gene: TRBD2; CDR3 DNA: TGTGCCAGCAGGCCACCTGCTAGCGGGAGGGCAGATACGCAGTATTTT; CDR3 protein: CASRPPASGRADTQYF
CDR3 length: 12; clone size: -; J gene: TRBJ1-2; V gene: TRBV28; D gene: -; CDR3 DNA: TGTGCCAGCAGCACGACAGCTTATGGCTACACCTTC; CDR3 protein: CASSTTAYGYTF
CDR3 length: 15; clone size: once; J gene: TRBJ2-1; V gene: TRBV5-1; D gene: TRBD2; CDR3 DNA: TGCGCCAGCAGCTTGGGACTAGCAGCCCACAATGAGCAGTTCTTC; CDR3 protein: CASSLGLAAHNEQFF
CDR3 length: 13; clone size: few; J gene: TRBJ1-1; V gene: TRBV6-5; D gene: -; CDR3 DNA: TGTGCCAGCAGCCCCCATGGCAGGCGCGGGGCTTTCTTT; CDR3 protein: CASSPHGRRGAFF
CDR3 length: 12; clone size: -; J gene: TRBJ1-1; V gene: TRBV28; D gene: -; CDR3 DNA: TGTGCCAGCAGTTTATTACAGACTGAAGCTTTCTTT; CDR3 protein: CASSLLQTEAFF
CDR3 length: 15; clone size: -; J gene: TRBJ2-3; V gene: TRBV5-1; D gene: -; CDR3 DNA: TGCGCCAGCAGCTTGGACAGGGCGGCGACAGATACGCAGTATTTT; CDR3 protein: CASSLDRAATDTQYF
CDR3 length: 13; clone size: -; J gene: TRBJ1-1; V gene: TRBV10-3; D gene: -; CDR3 DNA: TGTGCCATCAGGCAAGACAGGAACACTGAAGCTTTCTTT; CDR3 protein: CAIRQDRNTEAFF
CDR3 length: 16; clone size: few; J gene: TRBJ2-7; V gene: TRBV30; D gene: -; CDR3 DNA: TGTGCCTGGAGTTGGAGCCAGGGCAGGAGCTCCTACGAGCAGTACTTC; CDR3 protein: CAWSWSQGRSSYEQYF
CDR3 length: 14; clone size: -; J gene: TRBJ2-7; V gene: TRBV19; D gene: -; CDR3 DNA: TGTGCCAGTAGCCGAACAACCCCATCCTACGAGCAGTACTTC; CDR3 protein: CASSRTTPSYEQYF
CDR3 length: 13; clone size: many; J gene: TRBJ1-2; V gene: TRBV6-1; D gene: -; CDR3 DNA: TGTGCCAGCAGACTGGAGACAGTCTATGGCTACACCTTC; CDR3 protein: CASRLETVYGYTF
CDR3 length: 12; clone size: -; J gene: TRBJ1-5; V gene: TRBV7-8; D gene: -; CDR3 DNA: TGTGCCAGCAGCCACCAGGGTCAGCCCCAGCATTTT; CDR3 protein: CASSHQGQPQHF
CDR3 length: 13; clone size: -; J gene: TRBJ2-1; V gene: TRBV7-9; D gene: -; CDR3 DNA: TGTGCCAGCAGCAGACTAGTGGTCTATGAGCAGTTCTTC; CDR3 protein: CASSRLVVYEQFF
CDR3 length: 19; clone size: -; J gene: TRBJ2-1; V gene: TRBV7-2; D gene: TRBD2; CDR3 DNA: TGTGCCAGCAGCTTACTGTCCTCGGGGGGACTAGCGGTGTTTAGAGAGCAGTTCTTC; CDR3 protein: CASSLLSSGGLAVFREQFF
CDR3 length: 17; clone size: -; J gene: TRBJ2-3; V gene: TRBV14; D gene: -; CDR3 DNA: TGTGCCAGCAGCCGAAGCCGGGCGGGGACTAGCACAGATACGCAGTATTTT; CDR3 protein: CASSRSRAGTSTDTQYF
CDR3 length: 13; clone size: -; J gene: TRBJ1-5; V gene: TRBV7-2; D gene: -; CDR3 DNA: TGTGCCAGCAGCTATGCAAGGAATCAGCCCCAGCATTTT; CDR3 protein: CASSYARNQPQHF
CDR3 length: 16; clone size: -; J gene: TRBJ2-3; V gene: TRBV19; D gene: TRBD1; CDR3 DNA: TGTGCCAGTAGTATGGACGGGACAGGAGGAGGAGATACGCAGTATTTT; CDR3 protein: CASSMDGTGGGDTQYF
CDR3 length: 14; clone size: -; J gene: TRBJ1-2; V gene: TRBV4-2; D gene: -; CDR3 DNA: TGTGCCAGCAGCCCTAGCGACGTAGGCTATGGCTACACCTTC; CDR3 protein: CASSPSDVGYGYTF
CDR3 length: 15; clone size: -; J gene: TRBJ2-2; V gene: TRBV6-5; D gene: -; CDR3 DNA: TGTGCCAGCAGTAGGACAGGGAGGGGGACCGGGGAGCTGTTTTTT; CDR3 protein: CASSRTGRGTGELFF
CDR3 length: 15; clone size: -; J gene: TRBJ2-3; V gene: TRBV5-4; D gene: -; CDR3 DNA: TGTGCCAGCAGCTATGGTGCGGGACCTCAGGATACGCAGTATTTT; CDR3 protein: CASSYGAGPQDTQYF
CDR3 length: 13; clone size: -; J gene: TRBJ1-1; V gene: TRBV7-3; D gene: -; CDR3 DNA: TGTGCCAGCAGCTTAGCCGGGACAAGGGAAGCTTTCTTT; CDR3 protein: CASSLAGTREAFF
CDR3 length: 13; clone size: -; J gene: TRBJ1-6; V gene: TRBV30; D gene: -; CDR3 DNA: TGTGCCTGGACGGGACAAGTTAATTCACCCCTCCACTTT; CDR3 protein: CAWTGQVNSPLHF
CDR3 length: 13; clone size: -; J gene: TRBJ1-4; V gene: TRBV6-5; D gene: -; CDR3 DNA: TGTGCCAGCAGCGGGTCGGATTTTGAAAAACTGTTTTTT; CDR3 protein: CASSGSDFEKLFF
CDR3 length: 12; clone size: -; J gene: TRBJ2-7; V gene: TRBV29-1; D gene: TRBD1; CDR3 DNA: TGCAGCGTGCTAAGGGGGCGGAACGAGCAGTACTTC; CDR3 protein: CSVLRGRNEQYF
CDR3 length: 16; clone size: -; J gene: TRBJ1-1; V gene: TRBV18; D gene: TRBD1; CDR3 DNA: TGTGCCAGCTCCGAGTACCCCAGGGGGACCCTAGTTGAAGCTTTCTTT; CDR3 protein: CASSEYPRGTLVEAFF
CDR3 length: 14; clone size: -; J gene: TRBJ1-3; V gene: TRBV28; D gene: -; CDR3 DNA: TGTGCCAGCAGCCTTGTGGCCTCTGGAAACACCATATATTTT; CDR3 protein: CASSLVASGNTIYF
CDR3 length: 14; clone size: -; J gene: TRBJ1-2; V gene: TRBV2; D gene: -; CDR3 DNA: TGTGCCAGCAGGCTCACACAGGGAATTGGTGGCTACACCTTC; CDR3 protein: CASRLTQGIGGYTF
CDR3 length: 11; clone size: few; J gene: TRBJ1-6; V gene: TRBV5-6; D gene: -; CDR3 DNA: TGTGCCAGCAGCGCAAATTCACCCCTCCACTTT; CDR3 protein: CASSANSPLHF
CDR3 length: 16; clone size: once; J gene: TRBJ2-3; V gene: TRBV27; D gene: -; CDR3 DNA: TGTGCCAGCAGGAAAACGCGGGCTAGCGGCACAGATACGCAGTATTTT; CDR3 protein: CASRKTRASGTDTQYF
CDR3 length: 14; clone size: -; J gene: TRBJ2-5; V gene: TRBV9; D gene: -; CDR3 DNA: TGTGCCAGCAGCGTAGGAGGCCTATGGGAGACCCAGTACTTC; CDR3 protein: CASSVGGLWETQYF
CDR3 length: 15; clone size: once; J gene: TRBJ2-7; V gene: TRBV7-9; D gene: TRBD2; CDR3 DNA: TGTGCCAGCAGCTTATTGACTAGCGGGAGATACGAGCAGTACTTC; CDR3 protein: CASSLLTSGRYEQYF
CDR3 length: 14; clone size: -; J gene: TRBJ2-5; V gene: TRBV11-2; D gene: -; CDR3 DNA: TGTGCCAGCAGCTTATATCGGGGCCAAGAGACCCAGTACTTC; CDR3 protein: CASSLYRGQETQYF
CDR3 length: 12; clone size: -; J gene: TRBJ1-2; V gene: TRBV21-1; D gene: -; CDR3 DNA: TGTGCCAGCAGCAAAGTCGACTATGGCTACACCTTC; CDR3 protein: CASSKVDYGYTF
CDR3 length: 16; clone size: -; J gene: TRBJ2-1; V gene: TRBV28; D gene: TRBD2; CDR3 DNA: TGTGCCACCCACCCAGCGGGAGGCCTCTCCTACAATGAGCAGTTCTTC; CDR3 protein: CATHPAGGLSYNEQFF
CDR3 length: 16; clone size: -; J gene: TRBJ2-2; V gene: TRBV28; D gene: TRBD2; CDR3 DNA: TGTGCCAGCAGGTCCCGGGGGGGCGCCGGAACCGGGGAGCTGTTTTTT; CDR3 protein: CASRSRGGAGTGELFF
CDR3 length: 15; clone size: once; J gene: TRBJ2-5; V gene: TRBV9; D gene: TRBD2; CDR3 DNA: TGTGCCAGCAGCGCCGGGTCCCGGGAGGGAGAGACCCAGTACTTC; CDR3 protein: CASSAGSREGETQYF
CDR3 length: 13; clone size: -; J gene: TRBJ1-2; V gene: TRBV30; D gene: TRBD1; CDR3 DNA: TGTGCCTGGCGACAGGGGCCTAGCTATGGCTACACCTTC; CDR3 protein: CAWRQGPSYGYTF
CDR3 length: 14; clone size: -; J gene: TRBJ2-7; V gene: TRBV29-1; D gene: -; CDR3 DNA: TGCAGCGTTCGCCGGCAGGGTTATGGTTACGAGCAGTACTTC; CDR3 protein: CSVRRQGYGYEQYF
CDR3 length: 19; clone size: -; J gene: TRBJ2-1; V gene: TRBV18; D gene: TRBD2; CDR3 DNA: TGTGCCAGCTCACCTCGGGCGGGAGGGTCCGTAGTTCTCAACAATGAGCAGTTCTTC; CDR3 protein: CASSPRAGGSVVLNNEQFF
CDR3 length: 15; clone size: once; J gene: TRBJ2-2; V gene: TRBV18; D gene: TRBD2; CDR3 DNA: TGTGCCAGCTCCCTAGGGACTAGCCACACCGGGGAGCTGTTTTTT; CDR3 protein: CASSLGTSHTGELFF
CDR3 length: 13; clone size: -; J gene: TRBJ2-1; V gene: TRBV4-2; D gene: TRBD1; CDR3 DNA: TGTGCCAGCAGCCTCAGACAGGGGGATGAGCAGTTCTTC; CDR3 protein: CASSLRQGDEQFF
CDR3 length: 19; clone size: -; J gene: TRBJ2-1; V gene: TRBV4-3; D gene: -; CDR3 DNA: TGCGCCAGCAGCATCTCGGGGGACTCCACTAGGGGCTCCTACAATGAGCAGTTCTTC; CDR3 protein: CASSISGDSTRGSYNEQFF
CDR3 length: 15; clone size: few; J gene: TRBJ2-7; V gene: TRBV19; D gene: -; CDR3 DNA: TGTGCCAGTAGTATTAAGACAGGACCTTCCTACGAGCAGTACTTC; CDR3 protein: CASSIKTGPSYEQYF